Following are 20 T cell receptor beta chains from one sample sequenced in a study of response to subunit inactivated influenza vaccine. TCRdb ran MiXCR on the RT-PCR reads and lists one entry per CDR3 protein. The repertoire has hundreds of thousands of distinct CDR3 sequences, about 18% of them found once; the top ten carry about a tenth. The sample consisted of PBMCs from blood, taken around 5 days after vaccination. The receptors derive from a man aged 45-65 years who received an inactivated influenza vaccine.

This clonotype has more than one count but fewer than ten. The chain uses TRBV20-1 and TRBJ2-1, with D unclear. Germline values: CDR1 DFQATT, CDR2 SNEGSKA (reference sequence). V shed 5 bases and J shed 5 bases, with 16 bases lying between them. The CDR3 consists of 14 residues. The CDR3 loop reads CSAWEGSADNEQFF. In DNA, the CDR3 is TGCAGTGCTTGGGAAGGCAGCGCAGACAATGAGCAGTTCTTC.

This clonotype was observed a handful of times. This sequence joins TRBV12-3 or TRBV12-4 and TRBJ2-5, with D possibly being TRBD1 (7 bases). Trimming took off 6 bases at V and 4 bases at J, with 12 bases between the two ends. The CDR3 runs to 13 residues. CDR3: CASSTGEVETQYF. In nucleotides, the CDR3 is TGTGCCAGCAGCACAGGGGAGGTAGAGACCCAGTACTTC.

There are many counts of this clonotype. The chain employs TRBV28 and TRBJ2-7; TRBD2 aligns across 8 bases. In germline, CDR1 is MDHEN, CDR2 SYDVKM. The junction had 10 bases not matched to a gene; V was cut back by 6 bases and J by 3 bases. There are 15 residues in the CDR3. The CDR3 loop is CASSQERGGYYEQYF. The CDR3 DNA follows: TGTGCCAGCAGCCAAGAACGGGGGGGATACTACGAGCAGTACTTC.

This chain joins TRBV6-1 and TRBJ1-5; TRBD1 aligns across 8 bases. CDR1 is MNHNS and CDR2 is SASEGT in the germline V gene. The CDR3 is 16 amino acids. Germline trimming cut 6 bases from V and 5 bases from J; bases unmatched to any gene: 12. The CDR3 sequence is CASRQIDRGWDQPQHF. The DNA for the CDR3 is TGTGCCAGCAGGCAGATCGACAGGGGATGGGATCAGCCCCAGCATTTT.

In its sample, this clonotype was seen a few times. This chain joins TRBV20-1 and TRBJ2-7; D gene uncertain. CDR1 and CDR2 (germline): DFQATT, SNEGSKA (reference sequence). The CDR3 covers 14 residues. Trimming took off 6 bases at V and 1 base at J, with 16 bases between the two ends. CDR3 in DNA: TGCAGTGCGCCGCCCGGCCCCGGGTCCTACGAGCAGTACTTC. Residues: CSAPPGPGSYEQYF.

This clonotype came up a few times. The V and J genes are TRBV20-1 and TRBJ2-3; D perhaps matches TRBD1 (6 bases). The CDR3 contains 15 residues. The germline V and J ends were trimmed by 6 bases and 3 bases, with 19 bases remaining between them. From germline, CDR1 is DFQATT and CDR2 SNEGSKA (reference sequence). The CDR3 DNA reads as TGCAGTGCCCTTGATCCGGGACAAAGGACAGATACGCAGTATTTT. Translated, it gives CSALDPGQRTDTQYF.

The table lists this clonotype with a few counts. The chain is built from TRBV25-1 and TRBJ2-1, with D hard to call. The germline V and J ends were trimmed by 1 base and 8 bases, with 15 bases remaining between them. CDR3 length: 15 amino acids. Germline V lookup: CDR1 MGHDK, CDR2 SYGVNS. CDR3 DNA: TGTGCCAGCAGTGAATTTCTAGTCAGGAGCGATGAGCAGTTCTTC. Its protein product is CASSEFLVRSDEQFF.

This chain links TRBV7-6 with TRBJ2-5; no definite D call. This CDR3 is 16 amino acids long. V lost 0 bases, J lost 5 bases, and 16 bases lay in between. CDR1 and CDR2 from the germline V gene are SGHVS and FNYEAQ. CDR3 protein: CASSLAAPRFGETQYF. CDR3 sequence (DNA): TGTGCCAGCAGCTTAGCGGCACCCCGGTTTGGGGAGACCCAGTACTTC.

Ten or more counts support this clonotype. The chain joins TRBV12-3 or TRBV12-4 to TRBJ2-1; D is uncertain. V dropped 1 base and J dropped 6 bases, with 13 bases sitting between them. The CDR3 runs to 15 residues. CDR3 sequence: CASSLGLSKFNEQFF. The CDR3 DNA follows: TGTGCCAGCAGTTTAGGGCTCAGCAAATTCAATGAGCAGTTCTTC.

This clonotype appeared a few times. V is TRBV29-1 and J is TRBJ2-5; 8 bases are shared with TRBD2. Germline values: CDR1 SQVTM, CDR2 ANQGSEA. Trimming took 8 bases from V and 5 from J; bases not matched to a gene: 7. The CDR3 has 12 residues. CDR3 loop: CSFRTSWETQYF. CDR3 DNA: TGCAGCTTCCGGACTAGCTGGGAGACCCAGTACTTC.

This clonotype was detected a few times. The chain is built from TRBV12-3 or TRBV12-4 and TRBJ1-1; D might be TRBD1 (6 bases). This CDR3 is built from 15 residues. V dropped 0 bases and J dropped 6 bases, with 14 bases sitting between them. CDR3 coding DNA: TGTGCCAGCAGTTTAGCTGGACAGTCCCGACCTGAAGCTTTCTTT. Its protein product is CASSLAGQSRPEAFF.

The V call is TRBV10-3, the J call TRBJ2-5; weak D call: TRBD2 (5 bases). Per germline, CDR1 ENHRY and CDR2 SYGVKD. The CDR3 is 14 residues long. Trimming took off 0 bases at V and 3 bases at J, with 8 bases between the two ends. The CDR3 loop reads CAISESPGKETQYF. The CDR3 bases are TGTGCCATCAGTGAGTCGCCCGGGAAAGAGACCCAGTACTTC.

The CDR3 loop reads CASSLTGRFQETQYF. DNA of the CDR3: TGTGCCAGCAGCTTAACAGGACGATTCCAAGAGACCCAGTACTTC. The chain couples TRBV7-7 to TRBJ2-5; tentatively, D is TRBD1 (5 bases). The CDR3 extends over 15 amino acids. Looked up from germline, CDR1 is SSHAT and CDR2 is FNYEAQ (reference sequence). The V gene lost 2 bases and the J gene lost 1 base, with 11 bases spanning the gap.

CDR3 nucleotides: TGTGCCAGCAGCAAAAGGGAGGGGGCTCAGCCCCAGCATTTT. Its protein is CASSKREGAQPQHF. J is TRBJ1-5 and V is TRBV12-3 or TRBV12-4, with 7 bases fitting TRBD1. This CDR3 spans 14 amino acids. The V and J ends lost 6 bases and 6 bases, in that order; junction bases with no gene match: 8.

This clonotype was seen a handful of times. This rearrangement joins TRBV7-2 to TRBJ2-2, with 9 bases matching TRBD2. This CDR3 spans 16 amino acids. From germline, CDR1 is SGHTA and CDR2 FQGNSA. After removal of 5 bases from V and 7 bases from J, the junction contained 11 bases not matched to a gene. Here the CDR3 reads CASSPPGGRAVGELFF. The CDR3, as DNA: TGTGCCAGCAGCCCCCCTGGCGGGAGGGCGGTCGGGGAGCTGTTTTTT.

This clonotype has just a few counts. The chain employs TRBV4-1 and TRBJ1-3; no reliable D call. V was cut by 0 bases and J by 4 bases, with 7 bases left in between. The CDR3 is 14 residues long. CDR1 and CDR2 from the germline V gene are MGHRA and YSYEKL. The CDR3 is CASSQDPTGNTIYF. The CDR3 DNA is TGCGCCAGCAGCCAAGATCCCACGGGAAACACCATATATTTT.

This chain links TRBV24-1 with TRBJ2-3; 12 bases align to TRBD1. The CDR3 is made up of 17 amino acids. Germline values: CDR1 KGHDR, CDR2 SFDVKD. J gave up 2 bases and V 4 bases, and 6 bases lay outside the gene matches. CDR3 nucleotides: TGTGCCACCAGTGACCAGGGGACAGGGGGCTTCACAGATACGCAGTATTTT. It translates to CATSDQGTGGFTDTQYF.

J is TRBJ2-3 and V is TRBV11-2; 7 bases agree with TRBD2. With 5 bases clipped from V and 0 bases from J, the junction kept 8 bases outside the gene matches. This CDR3 has 16 amino acids. Germline V gene data show CDR1 as SGHAT and CDR2 as FQNNGV. In DNA form, the CDR3 reads TGTGCCAGCAGCCGCACTTTGCGGGGGAGCACAGATACGCAGTATTTT. Residues: CASSRTLRGSTDTQYF.

This clonotype has a count of ten or more. The V and J genes are TRBV12-3 or TRBV12-4 and TRBJ2-7; 8 bases line up with TRBD2. The CDR3 runs to 15 residues. The trim removed 5 bases at V and 4 bases at J, leaving 10 bases unmatched. CDR3 amino acids: CASSQRRGGLYEQYF. For the CDR3, the DNA is TGTGCCAGCAGTCAAAGACGGGGGGGCCTGTACGAGCAGTACTTC.

This clonotype was seen many times. In DNA form, the CDR3 reads TGCAGTGCTGAAACCGGGACTAGCATGGATACGCAGTATTTT. Translating gives CSAETGTSMDTQYF. The V gene is TRBV20-1, the J gene TRBJ2-3, with 9 bases matching TRBD2. CDR1 and CDR2 (germline): DFQATT, SNEGSKA (reference sequence). The CDR3 covers 14 residues. V lost 5 bases and J lost 6; bases outside the gene matches: 9.